The 14 T cell receptor beta chains given below trace back to one sample, sequenced in a study of T-cell memory formation after mild COVID-19. TCRdb reprocessed the 5' RACE reads with MiXCR, giving one entry per CDR3 protein. The sample lists fewer than 650,000 distinct CDR3 sequences, about 20% occurring once. The sequenced sample was PBMCs or a T cell subset sorted from them (not recorded which). The receptors derive from an adult woman who had mild COVID-19 (a few samples of this study predate the infection). Cell type and time point are not known.

The chain joins TRBV7-7 to TRBJ1-4; D is uncertain. Germline loops: CDR1 SSHAT, CDR2 FNYEAQ (reference sequence). V gave up 5 bases and J gave up 5 bases, with 9 bases separating them. This CDR3 comprises 13 residues. CDR3 sequence: CASSPGPNEKLFF. The CDR3 coding sequence is TGTGCCAGCAGCCCTGGGCCGAATGAAAAACTGTTTTTT. The full variable domain, with the rest looked up from reference TRBV7-7 and TRBJ1-4, is GAGVSQSPRYKVTKRGQDVTLRCDPISSHATLYWYQQALGQGPEFLTYFNYEAQPDKSGLPSDRFSAERPEGSISTLTIQRTEQRDSAMYRCASSPGPNEKLFFGSGTQLSVL.

This clonotype was seen at least ten times. This rearrangement joins TRBV12-3 or TRBV12-4 to TRBJ1-3; D gene uncertain. This CDR3 region has 14 residues. V lost 1 base to trimming and J lost 3 bases, with 7 bases between them. The CDR3, as DNA: TGTGCCAGCAGTTTAGAGGGTTTTGGAAACACCATATATTTT. Translated, it gives CASSLEGFGNTIYF.

The chain couples TRBV12-3 or TRBV12-4 to TRBJ1-1, with unresolved D. Trimming removed 6 bases from V and 5 bases from J, with 13 bases in between. This CDR3 has 13 residues. CDR3 region: CASSTLGSTEAFF. The CDR3 coding sequence is TGTGCCAGCAGCACCTTGGGTAGTACTGAAGCTTTCTTT.

The V gene is TRBV11-3, the J gene TRBJ2-7; D not resolved. V was pared by 5 bases and J by 5 bases, with 7 bases between. The V gene's germline CDR1 is SGHNT and CDR2 YENEEA. The CDR3 spans 11 residues. CDR3 loop: CASSLYNEQYF. CDR3 in DNA: TGTGCCAGCAGCCTATACAACGAGCAGTACTTC. Drawing the rest from reference TRBV11-3 and TRBJ2-7, the complete variable domain is EAGVVQSPRYKIIEKKQPVAFWCNPISGHNTLYWYLQNLGQGPELLIRYENEEAVDDSQLPKDRFSAERLKGVDSTLKIQPAELGDSAVYLCASSLYNEQYFGPGTRLTVT.

In this sample, this clonotype turned up a few times. The gene calls are TRBV12-3 or TRBV12-4 and TRBJ2-1, with TRBD2 identical over 8 bases. This CDR3 contains 14 residues. V dropped 6 bases and J dropped 6; count of bases not matched to a gene: 7. The CDR3 DNA is TGTGCCAGCAGCGAGCGGGAGAGGGGCAATGAGCAGTTCTTC. It codes for CASSERERGNEQFF.

The table lists this clonotype with many counts. The chain couples TRBV5-5 to TRBJ1-2; D is unclear. CDR3 length: 15 amino acids. Deletions cut 4 bases from V and 3 bases from J, with 16 bases between. Germline lookup yields CDR1 SGHKS and CDR2 YYEKEE (reference sequence). In DNA form, the CDR3 reads TGTGCCAGCAGCCCCAACCCTACAGAATACTATGGCTACACCTTC. It codes for CASSPNPTEYYGYTF.

This sequence joins TRBV5-1 and TRBJ2-5; 10 bases are a match to TRBD2. The CDR3 is made up of 14 amino acids. The junction had 1 base not matched to a gene; V was cut back by 5 bases and J by 0 bases. Germline values: CDR1 SGHRS, CDR2 YFSETQ. CDR3 amino acids: CASRAGGNQETQYF. The CDR3 DNA follows: TGCGCCAGCAGAGCGGGGGGGAACCAAGAGACCCAGTACTTC.

This clonotype was seen a few times. The chain links TRBV12-3 or TRBV12-4 to TRBJ1-1, with D maybe TRBD1 (6 bases). Trimming pared 6 bases from V and 8 bases from J, leaving 10 bases between. The CDR3 is 11 amino acids. The CDR3 loop reads CASSIGGEAFF. CDR3 nucleotide sequence: TGTGCCAGCAGCATAGGGGGGGAAGCTTTCTTT.

The chain carries TRBV10-3 and TRBJ2-3; perhaps TRBD2 as D (6 bases). V lost 4 bases and J 1 base, leaving 9 bases between the germline ends. Germline CDR1 and CDR2: ENHRY and SYGVKD. The CDR3 runs to 14 residues. This CDR3 reads CAISAEGGTDTQYF. The CDR3 DNA follows: TGTGCCATCAGTGCGGAGGGTGGCACAGATACGCAGTATTTT.

This sequence joins TRBV7-9 and TRBJ1-1; TRBD1 matches 8 bases. Trimming at V came to 4 bases and at J to 6 bases, leaving 10 bases not matched to a gene. The CDR3 contains 15 residues. The germline gives CDR1 SEHNR, CDR2 FQNEAQ (reference sequence). The CDR3 region is CASSYSPGGTAEAFF. CDR3 nucleotides: TGTGCCAGCAGCTACTCCCCAGGGGGCACCGCTGAAGCTTTCTTT.

The V and J genes are TRBV6-5 and TRBJ2-1; possibly TRBD2 for D (6 bases). Deletions cut 0 bases from V and 2 bases from J, with 14 bases between. CDR3 length: 17 residues. The germline V gene has CDR1 MNHEY and CDR2 SVGAGI. This CDR3 reads CASSYSRRIAAYNEQFF. CDR3 in DNA: TGTGCCAGCAGTTACTCAAGGAGGATAGCGGCCTACAATGAGCAGTTCTTC.

The J gene is TRBJ2-1, the V gene TRBV2; possible D gene TRBD2, 5 bases. The CDR3 has 14 residues. Germline assignment: CDR1 SNHLY and CDR2 FYNNEI. Trimming left V 6 bases short and J 0 bases short, with 9 bases between. The CDR3 bases are TGTGCCAGCAGGGACGGGATCTCCTACAATGAGCAGTTCTTC. Its protein product is CASRDGISYNEQFF.

The genes are TRBV2 and TRBJ2-1; D is unclear. Trimming took off 8 bases at V and 4 bases at J, with 15 bases between the two ends. Germline V lookup: CDR1 SNHLY, CDR2 FYNNEI. The length of the CDR3 is 14 residues. The CDR3 loop is CASGPEVGYNEQFF. The CDR3 nucleotides read TGTGCCAGCGGACCAGAGGTGGGGTACAATGAGCAGTTCTTC.

This clonotype has a handful of counts. The chain carries TRBV19 and TRBJ1-2; TRBD1 matches at 7 bases. V lost 3 bases, J lost 8 bases, and 6 bases stayed unmatched. Germline V CDR1 and CDR2: LNHDA, SQIVND (reference sequence). The CDR3 totals 13 residues. The CDR3 DNA follows: TGTGCCAGTAGTATTAACAGGGGCGACGGCTACACCTTC. As protein: CASSINRGDGYTF.